These 11 T cell receptor beta chains came from one sample sequenced in a study of identifying expanded T cells in peripheral blood. Libraries were prepared by immunoSEQ multiplex PCR; TCRdb keeps only in-frame clonotypes and omits some of them. This table holds some 72,000 clones, roughly 88% found once. The sequencing sample was made of blood. The receptors were sampled from a person aged 18 to 70 in good health.

This clone was seen more than once but under ten times. The rearrangement joins TRBV7-9 to TRBJ2-1, with 7 nucleotides matching TRBD1. V trimming: 3 bases; J trimming: 5 bases; junction bases outside the gene matches: 4. This CDR3 contains 14 residues. Germline CDR1 reads SEHNR; CDR2 reads FQNEAQ (reference sequence). CDR3 amino acids: CASSFWTGDNEQFF. CDR3 nucleotide sequence: TGTGCCAGCAGCTTTTGGACAGGTGACAATGAGCAGTTCTTC. Looking up the rest from reference TRBV7-9 and TRBJ2-1 gives the full variable domain: DTGVSQNPRHKITKRGQNVTFRCDPISEHNRLYWYRQTLGQGPEFLTYFQNEAQLEKSRLLSDRFSAERPKGSFSTLEIQRTEQGDSAMYLCASSFWTGDNEQFFGPGTRLTVL.

This clone showed up just once. The rearrangement joins TRBV7-9 to TRBJ2-1; no definite D call. V was cut by 6 bases and J by 9 bases, with 9 bases left in between. The CDR3 has 11 residues. The germline CDR1 and CDR2 sequences are SEHNR and FQNEAQ (reference sequence). The CDR3 coding sequence is TGTGCCAGCAGAGGAGCGTCTGAGCAGTTCTTC. Encoded protein: CASRGASEQFF.

The rearrangement joins TRBV9 to TRBJ2-2; 7 nucleotides align to TRBD2. The CDR3 has 16 residues. The ends lost 2 bases at V and 0 bases at J; junction bases unmatched: 4. Per germline, CDR1 SGDLS and CDR2 YYNGEE. CDR3 residues: CASSVGTTANTGELFF. In nucleotides, the CDR3 is TGTGCCAGCAGCGTCGGGACTACCGCGAACACCGGGGAGCTGTTTTTT.

In this sample, this clone turned up once. This chain's CDR3 is CSTSGQGTDTQYF. In DNA, the CDR3 is TGCAGCACCTCAGGACAGGGAACAGATACGCAGTATTTT. V is TRBV29-1 and J is TRBJ2-3, with 8 positions matching TRBD1. CDR3 size: 13 residues. The junction had 7 bases not matched to a gene; V was cut back by 8 bases and J by 3 bases. Germline assignment: CDR1 SQVTM and CDR2 ANQGSEA.

The V and J genes are TRBV7-2 and TRBJ1-1; the match to TRBD1 covers 8 bases. The V and J ends lost 1 base and 5 bases, in that order; junction bases with no gene match: 9. CDR3 length: 16 residues. In germline, CDR1 is SGHTA, CDR2 FQGNSA. The CDR3 DNA sequence: TGTGCCAGCAGCTTAGGCTCCGGACAGGGAGAAACTGAAGCTTTCTTT. It encodes CASSLGSGQGETEAFF.

The genes are TRBV5-1 and TRBJ2-6; D is possibly TRBD1 or TRBD2 (5 bases each). Trimming stripped 0 bases from V and 0 bases from J, with 13 bases between. Germline CDR1 is SGHRS and CDR2 is YFSETQ. This CDR3 has 18 residues. In DNA form, the CDR3 reads TGCGCCAGCAGCTTGGGTGGGGGTCTAGGCTCTGGGGCCAACGTCCTGACTTTC. Its protein is CASSLGGGLGSGANVLTF.

V gene TRBV5-6 combines with J gene TRBJ2-5; D possibly matches TRBD1 or TRBD2 (5 bases each). The CDR3 is 14 amino acids. Per the germline V gene, CDR1 is SGHDT and CDR2 is YYEEEE. The V and J ends lost 2 bases and 5 bases respectively, with 13 bases between them. Written as DNA, the CDR3 is TGTGCCAGCAGCTTCCGGGACCCGGGCGAGACCCAGTACTTC. Protein: CASSFRDPGETQYF.

The chain joins TRBV11-2 to TRBJ2-2, with D possibly TRBD2 on 5 matching bases. The V end was cut by 5 bases, the J end by 7 bases, with 11 bases between. This CDR3 spans 13 amino acids. From germline, CDR1 is SGHAT and CDR2 FQNNGV. As DNA, the CDR3 is TGTGCCAGCAGCACTAGGGTCCACGGGGAGCTGTTTTTT. Amino acids: CASSTRVHGELFF. Complete variable domain (other parts from reference TRBV11-2 and TRBJ2-2): EAGVAQSPRYKIIEKRQSVAFWCNPISGHATLYWYQQILGQGPKLLIQFQNNGVVDDSQLPKDRFSAERLKGVDSTLKIQPAKLEDSAVYLCASSTRVHGELFFGEGSRLTVL.

The chain combines TRBV18 with TRBJ2-3; D is possibly TRBD1 (5 bases). CDR1 is KGHSH, CDR2 LQKENI, per germline. Trimming left V 5 bases short and J 3 bases short, with 12 bases between. This CDR3 comprises 14 residues. CDR3 loop: CASSVGHTTDTQYF. In nucleotides, the CDR3 is TGTGCCAGCTCAGTCGGACACACGACAGATACGCAGTATTTT.

The gene calls are TRBV28 and TRBJ2-4; D gene uncertain. Germline V gene data show CDR1 as MDHEN and CDR2 as SYDVKM. The CDR3 sequence is 16 residues long. The V gene lost 1 base and the J gene lost 1 base, with 11 bases spanning the gap. The DNA of the CDR3 is TGTGCCAGCAGTTTATATCAAGAGGCGGCCAAAAACATTCAGTACTTC. This sequence encodes CASSLYQEAAKNIQYF.

CDR3 bases: TGTGCCAGCTCACCACCGGCGGGGAAGGGCAAAAACATTCAGTACTTC. Its protein is CASSPPAGKGKNIQYF. V usage is TRBV18 and J usage is TRBJ2-4, with D maybe TRBD2 (6 bases). Germline CDR1 is KGHSH and CDR2 is LQKENI. V was trimmed by 0 bases and J by 3 bases, leaving 12 bases between them. The CDR3 is 16 amino acids.